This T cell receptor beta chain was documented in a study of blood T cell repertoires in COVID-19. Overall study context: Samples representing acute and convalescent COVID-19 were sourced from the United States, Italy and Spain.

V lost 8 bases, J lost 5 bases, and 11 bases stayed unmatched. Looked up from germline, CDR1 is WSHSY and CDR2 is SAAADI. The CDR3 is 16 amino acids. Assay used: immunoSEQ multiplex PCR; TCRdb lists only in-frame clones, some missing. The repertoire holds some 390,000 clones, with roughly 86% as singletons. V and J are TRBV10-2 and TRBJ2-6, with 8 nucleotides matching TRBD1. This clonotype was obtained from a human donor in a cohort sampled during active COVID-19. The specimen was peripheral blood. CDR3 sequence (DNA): TGCGCCAGCTGGCCAGGGGGCCGTCTCAGGGCCAACGTCCTGACTTTC. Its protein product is CASWPGGRLRANVLTF.